The 30 T cell receptor beta chains given below trace back to one sample, sequenced in a study of blood T cell repertoires in COVID-19. Method: immunoSEQ multiplex PCR; TCRdb's copy keeps in-frame clones and lacks some. This table has about 110,000 clones, 75% to 80% appearing once. Sequenced input: peripheral blood. The receptors derive from an elderly woman with active or convalescent COVID-19.

J is TRBJ1-1 and V is TRBV29-1, with D possibly being TRBD1 (5 bases). Trimming removed 2 bases from V and 5 bases from J, with 6 bases in between. Germline CDR1 reads SQVTM; CDR2 reads ANQGSEA. The CDR3 runs 11 residues. The CDR3 DNA sequence: TGCAGCGTTGAACAGGGTACTGAAGCTTTCTTT. Translated, it gives CSVEQGTEAFF.

V usage is TRBV20-1 and J usage is TRBJ2-3; TRBD1 might be the D (5 bases). CDR3 length equals 14 residues. The V end was cut by 3 bases, the J end by 4 bases, with 14 bases between. The germline gives CDR1 DFQATT, CDR2 SNEGSKA (reference sequence). CDR3 in amino acids: CSASIQGAADTQYF. CDR3 nucleotides: TGCAGTGCTAGTATTCAGGGTGCCGCAGATACGCAGTATTTT.

V and J are TRBV5-1 and TRBJ2-7; 7 bases match TRBD2. Germline V gene data show CDR1 as SGHRS and CDR2 as YFSETQ. The V segment lost 0 bases and the J segment 6 bases; nucleotides outside the gene matches: 6. CDR3 length: 14 residues. CDR3 sequence (DNA): TGCGCCAGCAGCTTGGGCGGGAGTCTCGGCGAGCAGTACTTC. Translating gives CASSLGGSLGEQYF.

This sequence joins TRBV27 and TRBJ2-1; D is unresolved. The CDR3 consists of 16 residues. With 5 bases removed from V and 3 bases from J, the gap between germline ends came to 17 bases. Germline CDR1 MNHEY, CDR2 SMNVEV (reference sequence). The CDR3 sequence is CASSKTRLVLYNEQFF. CDR3 bases: TGTGCCAGCAGTAAAACCCGCCTAGTTCTCTACAATGAGCAGTTCTTC.

This clone was recorded a few times. The chain joins TRBV6-5 to TRBJ2-3; D possibly corresponds to TRBD2 (6 bases). The CDR3 loop spans 14 amino acids. The V end lost 6 bases, the J end lost 4 bases, and 14 bases lay between the germline ends. Germline V gives CDR1 MNHEY, CDR2 SVGAGI. The CDR3 region has the DNA TGTGCCAGCAGGCCGACTAGTTTCGCAGATACGCAGTATTTT. This gives the protein CASRPTSFADTQYF.

This rearrangement joins TRBV5-1 to TRBJ1-2; D might be TRBD1 (6 bases). The CDR3 loop spans 15 amino acids. Germline V gene data show CDR1 as SGHRS and CDR2 as YFSETQ. V lost 5 bases and J 8 bases, leaving 22 bases between the germline ends. The CDR3 bases are TGCGCCAGCAGGACGACCTCAGGGGCCACTAACGGCTACACCTTC. Protein product: CASRTTSGATNGYTF.

The V call is TRBV27, the J call TRBJ2-7, with 8 bases fitting TRBD2. CDR1 and CDR2 from the germline V gene are MNHEY and SMNVEV (reference sequence). CDR3 length equals 16 residues. The V gene end was trimmed by 0 bases and the J gene end by 1 base; junction bases not matched to a gene: 5. The CDR3 is CASSLSSGEFSYEQYF. The CDR3 region has the DNA TGTGCCAGCAGTTTATCTAGCGGGGAATTTTCCTACGAGCAGTACTTC.

The chain recombines TRBV5-4 with TRBJ2-1; 10 bases line up with TRBD2. The germline V gene encodes CDR1 SGHNT and CDR2 YYREEE (reference sequence). The CDR3 runs 18 residues. The V and J ends lost 4 bases and 5 bases, in that order; junction bases with no gene match: 15. Written as DNA, the CDR3 is TGTGCCAGCAGCCCCTCTAGCGGGAGAGGGGGTAAAGACAATGAGCAGTTCTTC. It yields the protein CASSPSSGRGGKDNEQFF.

J is TRBJ2-5 and V is TRBV18; D may be TRBD2 (5 bases). Trimming pared 3 bases from V and 3 bases from J, leaving 14 bases between. The CDR3 contains 15 residues. Germline V gene sequence: CDR1 KGHSH, CDR2 LQKENI. The CDR3 loop reads CASSPLASRKETQYF. The CDR3 DNA reads TGTGCCAGCTCACCGCTGGCTAGCCGTAAAGAGACCCAGTACTTC.

Only a few counts were recorded for this clone. The rearrangement links TRBV7-9 to TRBJ2-4; 7 bases agree with TRBD2. The germline CDR1 and CDR2 sequences are SEHNR and FQNEAQ (reference sequence). The CDR3 runs 19 residues. V lost 5 bases and J lost 0; bases outside the gene matches: 16. The CDR3 protein is CASSPLPQTSLLAKNIQYF. CDR3 coding DNA: TGTGCCAGCAGCCCCCTACCTCAGACTAGCCTCTTAGCCAAAAACATTCAGTACTTC.

The gene calls are TRBV10-3 and TRBJ2-1; 10 positions match TRBD2. The V gene end was trimmed by 6 bases and the J gene end by 2 bases; junction bases not matched to a gene: 7. Germline loops: CDR1 ENHRY, CDR2 SYGVKD. The CDR3 is 16 amino acids. The CDR3 nucleotides read TGTGCCATCAGGGAAGGACTAGCGGAAACCTACAATGAGCAGTTCTTC. Its protein is CAIREGLAETYNEQFF.

The chain links TRBV23-1 to TRBJ2-7; TRBD1 might be the D (5 bases). TRBV23-1 carries the ORF label, with uncertain function. This CDR3 is 13 amino acids long. Between the trimmed V and J ends, which lost 8 bases and 2 bases, there was a span of 13 bases. The CDR3 region is CASPGQETYEQYF. The CDR3, as DNA: TGCGCCAGCCCCGGACAAGAGACCTACGAGCAGTACTTC.

The J gene is TRBJ2-3, the V gene TRBV28; possible D gene TRBD2, 6 bases. The V gene's germline CDR1 is MDHEN and CDR2 SYDVKM. The V gene lost 4 bases and the J gene lost 4 bases, with 12 bases spanning the gap. This CDR3 contains 14 residues. CDR3 loop: CASSSEGGADTQYF. DNA for the CDR3: TGTGCCAGCAGTTCCGAGGGAGGAGCAGATACGCAGTATTTT. The variable domain in full, with the rest retrieved from reference TRBV28 and TRBJ2-3, is DVKVTQSSRYLVKRTGEKVFLECVQDMDHENMFWYRQDPGLGLRLIYFSYDVKMKEKGDIPEGYSVSREKKERFSLILESASTNQTSMYLCASSSEGGADTQYFGPGTRLTVL.

J is TRBJ2-5 and V is TRBV6-2 or TRBV6-3; 13 bases are a match to TRBD2. The germline V gene has CDR1 MNHEY and CDR2 SVGEGT. V was pared by 7 bases and J by 5 bases, with 10 bases of the junction left unmatched. CDR3 length: 16 residues. Here the CDR3 reads CASTPTSGRAGETQYF. Here the CDR3 DNA reads TGTGCCAGCACCCCCACTAGCGGGAGGGCCGGGGAGACCCAGTACTTC.

The chain combines TRBV24-1 with TRBJ2-7, with D possibly being TRBD1 (6 bases). V lost 5 bases and J lost 4, with 14 bases in between. The CDR3 length is 14 residues. From germline, CDR1 is KGHDR and CDR2 SFDVKD. CDR3 protein: CATSVLLQGYEQYF. The CDR3 DNA sequence: TGTGCCACCAGTGTCCTTTTACAGGGATACGAGCAGTACTTC.

The chain has TRBV6-4 and TRBJ2-3; a weak D match, TRBD1 (5 bases). In germline, CDR1 is MRHNA, CDR2 SNTAGT. Trimming stripped 8 bases from V and 0 bases from J, with 6 bases between. The CDR3 sequence is 12 residues long. DNA for the CDR3: TGTGCCAGCCCAGGGAGCACAGATACGCAGTATTTT. Translated, it gives CASPGSTDTQYF.

This rearrangement joins TRBV29-1 to TRBJ1-1; tentative D call: TRBD1 (5 bases). Trimming pared 0 bases from V and 5 bases from J, leaving 10 bases between. Germline values: CDR1 SQVTM, CDR2 ANQGSEA. The CDR3 sequence is 13 residues long. CDR3 protein: CSVEEGSGTEAFF. Written as DNA, the CDR3 is TGCAGCGTTGAAGAGGGTTCAGGGACTGAAGCTTTCTTT. The full variable domain, completed using reference TRBV29-1 and TRBJ1-1, is SAVISQKPSRDICQRGTSLTIQCQVDSQVTMMFWYRQQPGQSLTLIATANQGSEATYESGFVIDKFPISRPNLTFSTLTVSNMSPEDSSIYLCSVEEGSGTEAFFGQGTRLTVV.

This clone came up once. The CDR3 spells CASSIRDRTHEQYF. CDR3 nucleotide sequence: TGTGCCAGCAGCATCCGGGACAGGACCCACGAGCAGTACTTC. The rearrangement links TRBV21-1 to TRBJ2-7; no DNA check was done on the table's D call, TRBD1. TRBV21-1 constitutes a pseudogene. CDR3 length: 14 residues.

V gene TRBV2 combines with J gene TRBJ1-1, with D maybe TRBD1 (5 bases). The CDR3 runs to 13 residues. Trimming removed 4 bases at V and 3 bases at J, with 9 bases between. Germline CDR1 reads SNHLY; CDR2 reads FYNNEI. In DNA form, the CDR3 reads TGTGCCAGCAGTGCGGACACACACACTGAAGCTTTCTTT. Its translation: CASSADTHTEAFF.

This chain connects TRBV6-5 to TRBJ1-1; D might be TRBD1 (6 bases). CDR1 is MNHEY and CDR2 is SVGAGI in the germline V gene. The V end lost 6 bases, the J end lost 5 bases, and 16 bases lay between the germline ends. The CDR3 sequence is 14 residues long. The CDR3 sequence is CASRGDTGTTEAFF. In DNA, the CDR3 is TGTGCCAGCAGAGGGGACACCGGAACAACTGAAGCTTTCTTT.

The chain uses TRBV5-1 and TRBJ2-1, with a weak D call TRBD2 (5 bases). The V gene lost 0 bases and the J gene lost 7 bases, with 8 bases spanning the gap. Germline V lookup: CDR1 SGHRS, CDR2 YFSETQ. The CDR3 consists of 13 residues. CDR3 nucleotides: TGCGCCAGCAGCTTGGGCCTAGCAAATGAGCAGTTCTTC. Protein sequence: CASSLGLANEQFF.

The rearrangement uses TRBV2 and TRBJ2-3, with TRBD2 matching over 7 bases. There are 14 residues in the CDR3. The germline V gene has CDR1 SNHLY and CDR2 FYNNEI. V gave up 2 bases and J gave up 1 base; unmatched junction bases: 0. CDR3 in DNA: TGTGCCAGCAGTGAACTAGCGGGCACAGATACGCAGTATTTT. Translated, it gives CASSELAGTDTQYF.

The J gene is TRBJ1-1, the V gene TRBV5-4, with D unclear. The V gene lost 4 bases and the J gene lost 0 bases, with 10 bases spanning the gap. Germline CDR1 SGHNT, CDR2 YYREEE (reference sequence). The CDR3 covers 14 residues. In DNA, the CDR3 is TGTGCCAGCAGCCCACGTCGGGTGAACACTGAAGCTTTCTTT. It translates to CASSPRRVNTEAFF.

The chain carries TRBV5-1 and TRBJ2-1; the D is unclear. V was cut by 1 base and J by 0 bases, with 8 bases left in between. CDR3 size: 15 residues. Per the germline V gene, CDR1 is SGHRS and CDR2 is YFSETQ. DNA of the CDR3: TGCGCCAGCAGCTTGTCTATAACCTCCTACAATGAGCAGTTCTTC. It codes for CASSLSITSYNEQFF.

This clone is categorized as hyperexpanded. The chain is built from TRBV9 and TRBJ2-2, with 9 bases aligning to TRBD1. The CDR3 loop spans 17 amino acids. Germline assignment: CDR1 SGDLS and CDR2 YYNGEE. Unmatched junction bases numbered 5, after V lost 2 bases and J lost 0 bases. CDR3 residues: CASSVRRDRANTGELFF. CDR3 nucleotides: TGTGCCAGCAGCGTTCGTAGGGACAGGGCGAACACCGGGGAGCTGTTTTTT.

The table lists this clone with a few counts. This chain uses TRBV5-6 with TRBJ2-2, with D possibly matching TRBD2 (6 bases). This CDR3 has 15 residues. V was pared by 4 bases and J by 7 bases, with 17 bases between. Germline V gene data show CDR1 as SGHDT and CDR2 as YYEEEE. The CDR3 nucleotides read TGTGCCAGCAGCCCGGACTATCCCCATGGCGGGGAGCTGTTTTTT. This translates into CASSPDYPHGGELFF.

The chain has TRBV24-1 and TRBJ2-2; D not certain. Deletions cut 7 bases from V and 0 bases from J, with 5 bases between. Germline V gives CDR1 KGHDR, CDR2 SFDVKD. This CDR3 spans 13 amino acids. This CDR3 reads CATSRTNTGELFF. The CDR3 DNA reads TGTGCCACCAGCAGGACGAACACCGGGGAGCTGTTTTTT.

The chain carries TRBV30 and TRBJ2-7; D is perhaps TRBD2 (5 bases). Trimming pared 2 bases from V and 2 bases from J, leaving 22 bases between. CDR3 length: 17 amino acids. Germline V lookup: CDR1 GTSNPN, CDR2 SVGIG (reference sequence). The CDR3 DNA reads TGTGCCTGGAGTCCTCGGGGAGTAGCGAAAAGGACCTACGAGCAGTACTTC. Amino acid sequence: CAWSPRGVAKRTYEQYF.

The chain carries TRBV7-3 and TRBJ2-1; TRBD2 matches at 7 bases. The CDR3 extends over 15 amino acids. Germline V gene data show CDR1 as SGHTA and CDR2 as FQGTGA. Unmatched junction bases numbered 4, after V lost 3 bases and J lost 2 bases. The CDR3 coding sequence is TGTGCCAGCAGCTTTGCGGGAGCGGCCTACAATGAGCAGTTCTTC. Protein sequence: CASSFAGAAYNEQFF.

The chain has TRBV6-5 and TRBJ2-2, with D possibly TRBD2 on 5 matching bases. Germline loops: CDR1 MNHEY, CDR2 SVGAGI. The CDR3 spans 12 residues. V shed 8 bases and J shed 1 base, with 5 bases lying between them. The CDR3 region is CASRENTGELFF. The CDR3 bases are TGTGCCAGCCGGGAGAACACCGGGGAGCTGTTTTTT.